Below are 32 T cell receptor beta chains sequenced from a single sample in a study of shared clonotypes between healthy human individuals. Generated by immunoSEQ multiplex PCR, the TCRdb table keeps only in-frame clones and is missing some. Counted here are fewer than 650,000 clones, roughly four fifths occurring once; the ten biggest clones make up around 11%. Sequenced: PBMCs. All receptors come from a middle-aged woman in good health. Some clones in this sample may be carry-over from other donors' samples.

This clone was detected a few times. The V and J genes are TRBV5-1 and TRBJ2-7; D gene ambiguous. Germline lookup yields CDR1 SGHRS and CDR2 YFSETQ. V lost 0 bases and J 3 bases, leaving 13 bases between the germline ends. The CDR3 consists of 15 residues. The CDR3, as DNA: TGCGCCAGCAGCTTGGGCGCGGATACAGACTACGAGCAGTACTTC. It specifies CASSLGADTDYEQYF.

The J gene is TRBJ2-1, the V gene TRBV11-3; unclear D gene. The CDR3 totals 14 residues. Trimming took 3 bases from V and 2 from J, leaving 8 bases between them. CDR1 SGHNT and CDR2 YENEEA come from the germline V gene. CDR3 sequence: CASSLGRPYNEQFF. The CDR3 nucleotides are TGTGCCAGCAGCTTGGGCCGACCCTACAATGAGCAGTTCTTC.

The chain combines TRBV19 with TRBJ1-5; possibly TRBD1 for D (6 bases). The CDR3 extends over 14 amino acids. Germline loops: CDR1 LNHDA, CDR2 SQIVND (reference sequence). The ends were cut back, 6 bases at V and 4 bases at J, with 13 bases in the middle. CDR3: CASSLRGDNQPQHF. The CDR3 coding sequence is TGTGCCAGTAGCTTGAGGGGGGATAATCAGCCCCAGCATTTT.

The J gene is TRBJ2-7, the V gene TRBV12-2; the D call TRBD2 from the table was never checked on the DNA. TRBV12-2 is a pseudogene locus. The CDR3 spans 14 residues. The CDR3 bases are TGTGCAAGTCGCTCTAGCGGGAGGGCTTGGGAGCAGTACTTC. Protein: CASRSSGRAWEQYF.

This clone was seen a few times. CDR3 region: CASSQRGRNTEAFF. The DNA for the CDR3 is TGTGCCAGTAGCCAAAGGGGCAGGAACACTGAAGCTTTCTTT. V gene TRBV19 combines with J gene TRBJ1-1, with a possible D match to TRBD1 (5 bases). V lost 6 bases to trimming and J lost 1 base, with 12 bases between them. Per the germline V gene, CDR1 is LNHDA and CDR2 is SQIVND (reference sequence). The CDR3 loop spans 14 amino acids.

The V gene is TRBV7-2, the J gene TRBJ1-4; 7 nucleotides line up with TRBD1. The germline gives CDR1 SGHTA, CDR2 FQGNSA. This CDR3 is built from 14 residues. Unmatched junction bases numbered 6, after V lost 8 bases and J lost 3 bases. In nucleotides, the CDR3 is TGTGCCAGCCGCCCAGGGGGATCTAATGAAAAACTGTTTTTT. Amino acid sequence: CASRPGGSNEKLFF.

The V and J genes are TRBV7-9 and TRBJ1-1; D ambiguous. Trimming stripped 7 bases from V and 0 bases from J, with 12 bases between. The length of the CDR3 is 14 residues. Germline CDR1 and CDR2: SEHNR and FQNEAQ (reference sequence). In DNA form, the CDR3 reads TGTGCCAGCAACGGTGGAAGCATGAACACTGAAGCTTTCTTT. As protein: CASNGGSMNTEAFF.

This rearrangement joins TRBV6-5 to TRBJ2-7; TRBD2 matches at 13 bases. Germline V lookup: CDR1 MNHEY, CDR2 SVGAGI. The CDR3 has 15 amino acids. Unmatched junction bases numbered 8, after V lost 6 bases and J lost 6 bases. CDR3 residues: CASRLSRLAGGEQYF. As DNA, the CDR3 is TGTGCCAGCAGGTTATCCCGACTAGCGGGAGGCGAGCAGTACTTC.

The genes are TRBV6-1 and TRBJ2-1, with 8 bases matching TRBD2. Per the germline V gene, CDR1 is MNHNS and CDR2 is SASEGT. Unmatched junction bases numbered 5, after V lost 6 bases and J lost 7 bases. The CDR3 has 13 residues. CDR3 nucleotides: TGTGCCAGCAGGGCGGGAGGACAGAATGAGCAGTTCTTC. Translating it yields CASRAGGQNEQFF.

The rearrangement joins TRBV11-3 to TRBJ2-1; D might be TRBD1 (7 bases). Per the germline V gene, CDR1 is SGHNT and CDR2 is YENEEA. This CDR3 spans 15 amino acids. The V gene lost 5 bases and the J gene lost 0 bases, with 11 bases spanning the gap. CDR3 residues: CASSPGGLSYNEQFF. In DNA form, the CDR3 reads TGTGCCAGCAGCCCAGGGGGACTCTCCTACAATGAGCAGTTCTTC.

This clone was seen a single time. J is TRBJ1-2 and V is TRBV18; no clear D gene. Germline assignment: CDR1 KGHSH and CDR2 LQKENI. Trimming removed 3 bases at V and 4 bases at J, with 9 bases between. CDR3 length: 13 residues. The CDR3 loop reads CASSPVGTYGYTF. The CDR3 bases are TGTGCCAGCTCACCTGTAGGAACCTATGGCTACACCTTC.

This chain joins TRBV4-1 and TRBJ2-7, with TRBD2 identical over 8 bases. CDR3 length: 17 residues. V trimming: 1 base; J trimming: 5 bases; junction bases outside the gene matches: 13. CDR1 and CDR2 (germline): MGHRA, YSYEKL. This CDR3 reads CASSQGDLGLVNHEQYF. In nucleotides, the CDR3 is TGCGCCAGCAGCCAAGGTGATCTGGGACTAGTGAACCACGAGCAGTACTTC.

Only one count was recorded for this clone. The CDR3 sequence is CASSYGQAATNEKLFF. The CDR3 DNA sequence: TGTGCCAGCAGCTACGGACAGGCTGCAACTAATGAAAAACTGTTTTTT. The chain couples TRBV11-2 to TRBJ1-4, with TRBD1 matching over 7 bases. The germline CDR1 and CDR2 sequences are SGHAT and FQNNGV. V lost 4 bases and J lost 0; bases outside the gene matches: 5. The CDR3 is made up of 16 amino acids.

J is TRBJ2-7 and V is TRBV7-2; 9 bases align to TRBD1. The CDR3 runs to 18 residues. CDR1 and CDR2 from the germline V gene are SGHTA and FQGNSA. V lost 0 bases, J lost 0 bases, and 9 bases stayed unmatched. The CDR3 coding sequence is TGTGCCAGCAGCTTAGCAGGGACAGGGAGTATCGTCTCCTACGAGCAGTACTTC. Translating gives CASSLAGTGSIVSYEQYF.

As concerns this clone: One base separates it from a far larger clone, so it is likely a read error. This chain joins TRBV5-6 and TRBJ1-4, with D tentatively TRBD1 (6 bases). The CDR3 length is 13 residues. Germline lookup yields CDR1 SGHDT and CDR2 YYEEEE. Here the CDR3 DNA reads TGTGCCAGCAGAGGGGGGGAGAATGACAAACTGTTTTTT. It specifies CASRGGENDKLFF.

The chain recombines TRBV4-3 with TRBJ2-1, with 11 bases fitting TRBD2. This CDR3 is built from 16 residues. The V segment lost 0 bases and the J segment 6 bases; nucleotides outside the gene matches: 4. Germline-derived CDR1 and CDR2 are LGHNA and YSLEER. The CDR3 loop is CASSQETSGVLNEQFF. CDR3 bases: TGCGCCAGCAGCCAAGAGACTAGCGGGGTACTCAATGAGCAGTTCTTC.

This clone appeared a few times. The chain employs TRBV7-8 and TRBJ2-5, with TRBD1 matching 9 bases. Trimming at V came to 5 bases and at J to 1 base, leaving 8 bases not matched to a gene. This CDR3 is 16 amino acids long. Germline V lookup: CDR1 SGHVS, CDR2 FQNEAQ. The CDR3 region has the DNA TGTGCCAGCAGCGGGGGAGGGACAGGGCCCCAAGAGACCCAGTACTTC. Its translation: CASSGGGTGPQETQYF.

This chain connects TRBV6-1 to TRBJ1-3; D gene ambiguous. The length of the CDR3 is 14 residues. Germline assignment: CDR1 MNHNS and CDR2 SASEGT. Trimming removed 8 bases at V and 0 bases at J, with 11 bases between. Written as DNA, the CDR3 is TGTGCCAGCGGCGGCAGTAACTCTGGAAACACCATATATTTT. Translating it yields CASGGSNSGNTIYF.

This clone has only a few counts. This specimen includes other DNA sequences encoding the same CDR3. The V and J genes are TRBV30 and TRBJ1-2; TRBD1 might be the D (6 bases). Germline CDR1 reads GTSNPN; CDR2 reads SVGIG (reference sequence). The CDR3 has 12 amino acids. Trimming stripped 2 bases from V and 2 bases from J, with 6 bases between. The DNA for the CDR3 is TGTGCCTGGAGTACAGGGAACTATGGCTACACCTTC. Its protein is CAWSTGNYGYTF. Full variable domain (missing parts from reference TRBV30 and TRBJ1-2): SQTIHQWPATLVQPVGSPLSLECTVEGTSNPNLYWYRQAAGRGLQLLFYSVGIGQISSEVPQNLSASRPQDRQFILSSKKLLLSDSGFYLCAWSTGNYGYTFGSGTRLTVV.

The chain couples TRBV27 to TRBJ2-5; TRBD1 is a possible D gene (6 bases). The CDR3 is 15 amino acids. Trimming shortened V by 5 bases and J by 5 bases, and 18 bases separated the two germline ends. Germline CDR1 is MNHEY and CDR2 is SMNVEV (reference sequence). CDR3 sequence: CASSAYRATVETQYF. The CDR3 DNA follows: TGTGCCAGCAGTGCATACAGGGCCACGGTGGAGACCCAGTACTTC.

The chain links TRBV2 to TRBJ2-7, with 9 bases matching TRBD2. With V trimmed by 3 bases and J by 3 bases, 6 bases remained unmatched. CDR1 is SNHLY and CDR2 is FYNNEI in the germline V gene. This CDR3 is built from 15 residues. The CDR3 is CASSEGAGGFYEQYF. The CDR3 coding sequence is TGTGCCAGCAGTGAGGGCGCGGGAGGGTTCTACGAGCAGTACTTC.

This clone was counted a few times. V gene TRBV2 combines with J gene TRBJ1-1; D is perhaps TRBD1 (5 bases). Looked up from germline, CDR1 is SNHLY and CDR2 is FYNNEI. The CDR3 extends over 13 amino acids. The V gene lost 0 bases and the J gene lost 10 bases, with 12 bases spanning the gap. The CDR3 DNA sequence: TGTGCCAGCAGTGAAGCGCGGGAGGGGACAGCTTTCTTT. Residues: CASSEAREGTAFF.

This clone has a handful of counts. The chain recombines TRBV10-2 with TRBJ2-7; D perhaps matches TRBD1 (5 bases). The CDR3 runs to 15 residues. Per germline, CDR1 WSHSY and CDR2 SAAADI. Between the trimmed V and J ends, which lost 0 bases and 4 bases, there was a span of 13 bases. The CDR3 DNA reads TGCGCCAGCAGTGAGTCCCCAGGGTCAGGATACGAGCAGTACTTC. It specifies CASSESPGSGYEQYF.

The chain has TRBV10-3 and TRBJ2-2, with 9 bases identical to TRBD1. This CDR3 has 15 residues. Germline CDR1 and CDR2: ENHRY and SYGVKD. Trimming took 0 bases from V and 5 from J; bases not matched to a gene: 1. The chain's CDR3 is CAISESGQGTGELFF. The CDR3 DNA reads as TGTGCCATCAGTGAGTCGGGACAGGGAACCGGGGAGCTGTTTTTT.

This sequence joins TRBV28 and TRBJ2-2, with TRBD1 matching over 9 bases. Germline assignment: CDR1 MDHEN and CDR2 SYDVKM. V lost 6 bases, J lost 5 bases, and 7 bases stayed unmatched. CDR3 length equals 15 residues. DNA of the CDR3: TGTGCCAGCAGCCCGGGACAGGGATATACCGGGGAGCTGTTTTTT. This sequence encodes CASSPGQGYTGELFF.

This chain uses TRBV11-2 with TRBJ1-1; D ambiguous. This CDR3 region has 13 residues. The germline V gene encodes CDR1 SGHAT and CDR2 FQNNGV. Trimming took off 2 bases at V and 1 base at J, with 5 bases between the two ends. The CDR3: CASSLRRNTEAFF. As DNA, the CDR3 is TGTGCCAGCAGCTTAAGGCGGAACACTGAAGCTTTCTTT.

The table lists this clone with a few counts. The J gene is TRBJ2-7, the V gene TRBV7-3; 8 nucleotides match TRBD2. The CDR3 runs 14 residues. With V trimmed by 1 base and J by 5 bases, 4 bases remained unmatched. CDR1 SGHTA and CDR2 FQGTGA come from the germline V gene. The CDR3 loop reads CASSLNGRADEQYF. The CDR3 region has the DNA TGTGCCAGCAGCTTAAACGGGAGGGCAGACGAGCAGTACTTC.

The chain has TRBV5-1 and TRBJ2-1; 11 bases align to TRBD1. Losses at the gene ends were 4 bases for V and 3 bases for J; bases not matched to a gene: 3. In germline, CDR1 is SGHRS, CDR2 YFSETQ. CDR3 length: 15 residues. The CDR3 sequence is CASSRGTGGYNEQFF. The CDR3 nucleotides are TGCGCCAGCAGCCGCGGGACAGGGGGCTACAATGAGCAGTTCTTC.

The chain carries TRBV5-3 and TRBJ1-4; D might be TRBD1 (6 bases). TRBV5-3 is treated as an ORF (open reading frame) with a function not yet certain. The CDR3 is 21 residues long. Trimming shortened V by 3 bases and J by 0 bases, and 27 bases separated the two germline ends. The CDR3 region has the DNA TGTGCCAGAAGCTCCGACGAATTTCGGGGGCGGGAGGGGCCAACTAATGAAAAACTGTTTTTT. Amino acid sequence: CARSSDEFRGREGPTNEKLFF.

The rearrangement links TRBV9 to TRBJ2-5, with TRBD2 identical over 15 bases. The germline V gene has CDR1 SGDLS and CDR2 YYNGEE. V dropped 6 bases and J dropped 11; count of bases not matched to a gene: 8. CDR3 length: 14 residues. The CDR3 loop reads CASTPGLAGGEQYF. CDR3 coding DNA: TGTGCCAGCACCCCGGGACTAGCGGGGGGAGAGCAGTACTTC.

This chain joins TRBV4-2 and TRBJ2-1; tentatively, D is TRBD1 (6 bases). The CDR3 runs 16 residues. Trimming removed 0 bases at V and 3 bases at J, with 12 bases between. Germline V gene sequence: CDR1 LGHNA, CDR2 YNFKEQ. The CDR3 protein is CASSQDHGGGYNEQFF. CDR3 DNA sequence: TGTGCCAGCAGCCAAGATCATGGGGGCGGCTACAATGAGCAGTTCTTC.

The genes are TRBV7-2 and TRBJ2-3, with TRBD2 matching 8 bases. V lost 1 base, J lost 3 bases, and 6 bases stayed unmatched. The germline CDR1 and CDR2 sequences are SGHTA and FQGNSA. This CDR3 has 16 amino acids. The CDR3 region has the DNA TGTGCCAGCAGCTTAGGGACTAGCTTGGGTACAGATACGCAGTATTTT. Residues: CASSLGTSLGTDTQYF.